A single sample is the source of the 29 T cell receptor beta chains below, sequenced in a study of cytomegalovirus exposure and HLA in healthy donors. The PCR ran on 60 Vbeta and 13 Jbeta primers. Here immunoSEQ multiplex PCR was the method, and the copy in TCRdb shows in-frame clones only, minus some. The sample contains 130,000 to 150,000 clones, approximately 80% of which appear only once. Sequenced: PBMCs. The source of these receptors is a woman between 55 and 75 years old in good health and CMV-seropositive.

The CDR3 bases are TGTGCCAGCAGCCTCACGAGCGGGAGGGCCAGGGAGCAGTACTTC. This sequence encodes CASSLTSGRAREQYF. V is TRBV11-1 and J is TRBJ2-7, with 10 bases matching TRBD2. The germline CDR1 and CDR2 sequences are SGHAT and FQDESV (reference sequence). Losses at the gene ends were 5 bases for V and 7 bases for J; bases not matched to a gene: 11. CDR3 length equals 15 residues.

This chain joins TRBV28 and TRBJ1-5; no clear D. CDR1 is MDHEN, CDR2 SYDVKM, per germline. Trimming took 5 bases from V and 6 from J, leaving 8 bases between them. CDR3 length equals 12 residues. CDR3 sequence (DNA): TGTGCCAGCAGTGCCGGGGTTCAGCCCCAGCATTTT. It translates to CASSAGVQPQHF. The entire variable domain, with the rest obtained from reference TRBV28 and TRBJ1-5, is as follows: DVKVTQSSRYLVKRTGEKVFLECVQDMDHENMFWYRQDPGLGLRLIYFSYDVKMKEKGDIPEGYSVSREKKERFSLILESASTNQTSMYLCASSAGVQPQHFGDGTRLSIL.

The chain is built from TRBV28 and TRBJ2-2; no reliable D call. The CDR3 is 12 amino acids. Germline V gene sequence: CDR1 MDHEN, CDR2 SYDVKM. V was cut by 2 bases and J by 7 bases, with 5 bases left in between. The CDR3 DNA reads as TGTGCCAGCAGTTTAGAGGTCGGGGAGCTGTTTTTT. This encodes CASSLEVGELFF. Full variable domain (remainder filled in from reference TRBV28 and TRBJ2-2): DVKVTQSSRYLVKRTGEKVFLECVQDMDHENMFWYRQDPGLGLRLIYFSYDVKMKEKGDIPEGYSVSREKKERFSLILESASTNQTSMYLCASSLEVGELFFGEGSRLTVL.

V gene TRBV5-1 combines with J gene TRBJ2-1; D gene unclear. Germline CDR1 and CDR2: SGHRS and YFSETQ. The V end was cut by 1 base, the J end by 7 bases, with 9 bases between. There are 13 residues in the CDR3. DNA for the CDR3: TGCGCCAGCAGCTTGTCTCCCGGGAATGAGCAGTTCTTC. Its protein is CASSLSPGNEQFF.

This clone was counted between two and nine times. V usage is TRBV5-1 and J usage is TRBJ2-2, with 7 positions matching TRBD2. Germline CDR1 SGHRS, CDR2 YFSETQ. V lost 3 bases and J lost 4; bases outside the gene matches: 12. CDR3 length equals 17 residues. CDR3 DNA: TGCGCCAGCAGCTGGCACCAGGGCAGCGGGACCACCGGGGAGCTGTTTTTT. Encoded protein: CASSWHQGSGTTGELFF.

V gene TRBV28 combines with J gene TRBJ1-2, with a weak D call TRBD1 (6 bases). V was trimmed by 2 bases and J by 4 bases, leaving 11 bases between them. Germline V gene lookup returns CDR1 MDHEN and CDR2 SYDVKM. CDR3 length: 14 amino acids. The CDR3 sequence: CASSLGGHAYGYTF. The CDR3 DNA follows: TGTGCCAGCAGTTTAGGGGGACACGCCTATGGCTACACCTTC.

The V gene is TRBV5-8, the J gene TRBJ2-5; D not resolved. From germline, CDR1 is SGHTS and CDR2 YDEGEE. The CDR3 runs to 13 residues. V lost 0 bases to trimming and J lost 1 base, with 4 bases between them. CDR3 amino acids: CASSLDGQETQYF. The CDR3 coding sequence is TGTGCCAGCAGCTTGGACGGCCAAGAGACCCAGTACTTC.

This sequence joins TRBV6-1 and TRBJ1-5, with 9 bases fitting TRBD1. The CDR3 is 15 residues long. V was clipped by 6 bases and J by 2 bases; unmatched bases: 5. Germline-derived CDR1 and CDR2 are MNHNS and SASEGT. CDR3 coding DNA: TGTGCCAGCAGCGTCCGACAGGGGGGCAATCAGCCCCAGCATTTT. This encodes CASSVRQGGNQPQHF.

The V and J genes are TRBV9 and TRBJ2-1; a weak D match, TRBD2 (7 bases). The CDR3 runs to 16 residues. Germline CDR1 and CDR2: SGDLS and YYNGEE. Trimming took 0 bases from V and 3 from J, leaving 13 bases between them. This CDR3 reads CASSVEGGGDYNEQFF. In nucleotides, the CDR3 is TGTGCCAGCAGCGTAGAGGGGGGAGGGGACTACAATGAGCAGTTCTTC. Full variable domain (missing parts from reference TRBV9 and TRBJ2-1): DSGVTQTPKHLITATGQRVTLRCSPRSGDLSVYWYQQSLDQGLQFLIQYYNGEERAKGNILERFSAQQFPDLHSELNLSSLELGDSALYFCASSVEGGGDYNEQFFGPGTRLTVL.

In this sample, this clone turned up once. The chain carries TRBV27 and TRBJ2-5, with TRBD2 as a possible D gene (6 bases). The germline V gene has CDR1 MNHEY and CDR2 SMNVEV (reference sequence). This CDR3 contains 13 residues. Deletions cut 7 bases from V and 1 base from J, with 10 bases between. In DNA, the CDR3 is TGTGCCAGCAAAACGGGACTCCAAGAGACCCAGTACTTC. It encodes CASKTGLQETQYF.

The rearrangement joins TRBV10-3 to TRBJ2-6; 12 bases map to TRBD1. Germline CDR1 ENHRY, CDR2 SYGVKD. The CDR3 contains 20 residues. Germline trimming cut 2 bases from V and 4 bases from J; bases unmatched to any gene: 12. CDR3 coding DNA: TGTGCCATCAGTGAGAGAGGTCCGGGACAGGGGGCGGGAGGGGCCAACGTCCTGACTTTC. Residues: CAISERGPGQGAGGANVLTF.

The genes are TRBV29-1 and TRBJ2-7; 9 nucleotides align to TRBD1. The germline CDR1 and CDR2 sequences are SQVTM and ANQGSEA. The junction had 4 bases not matched to a gene; V was cut back by 7 bases and J by 3 bases. The CDR3 has 12 amino acids. The CDR3 DNA follows: TGCAGCGGAGGACAGGGGATCTACGAGCAGTACTTC. This sequence encodes CSGGQGIYEQYF.

The chain employs TRBV28 and TRBJ1-4, with 9 bases identical to TRBD1. J lost 8 bases, V lost 6 bases, and 7 bases had no gene match. The CDR3 extends over 14 amino acids. The germline V gene has CDR1 MDHEN and CDR2 SYDVKM. The CDR3 spells CASRPTGGREKLFF. CDR3 coding DNA: TGTGCCAGCAGGCCGACAGGGGGTCGAGAAAAACTGTTTTTT. The variable domain in full, with the rest retrieved from reference TRBV28 and TRBJ1-4, is DVKVTQSSRYLVKRTGEKVFLECVQDMDHENMFWYRQDPGLGLRLIYFSYDVKMKEKGDIPEGYSVSREKKERFSLILESASTNQTSMYLCASRPTGGREKLFFGSGTQLSVL.

This clone was seen only a few times. The chain uses TRBV11-2 and TRBJ1-3; TRBD1 might be the D (6 bases). The CDR3 runs 17 residues. From germline, CDR1 is SGHAT and CDR2 FQNNGV. V dropped 2 bases and J dropped 3 bases, with 17 bases sitting between them. The CDR3 nucleotides read TGTGCCAGCAGCTTATCCGCCGGGACACTTCTTGGAAACACCATATATTTT. Translated, it gives CASSLSAGTLLGNTIYF. Supplemented by reference TRBV11-2 and TRBJ1-3, the full variable domain reads EAGVAQSPRYKIIEKRQSVAFWCNPISGHATLYWYQQILGQGPKLLIQFQNNGVVDDSQLPKDRFSAERLKGVDSTLKIQPAKLEDSAVYLCASSLSAGTLLGNTIYFGEGSWLTVV.

This clone has ten or more counts. The V and J genes are TRBV10-2 and TRBJ2-1, with D tentatively TRBD2 (6 bases). The V gene lost 7 bases and the J gene lost 6 bases, with 13 bases spanning the gap. The germline V gene has CDR1 WSHSY and CDR2 SAAADI. This CDR3 has 13 residues. This CDR3 reads CASMEGFGNEQFF. In nucleotides, the CDR3 is TGCGCCAGCATGGAGGGATTCGGCAATGAGCAGTTCTTC.

This clone has a handful of counts. The CDR3 here is CASSQDNGQPQHF. In DNA, the CDR3 is TGTGCCAGCAGCCAAGATAACGGGCAGCCCCAGCATTTT. This chain links TRBV4-2 with TRBJ1-5, with D unclear. Germline V lookup: CDR1 LGHNA, CDR2 YNFKEQ. V lost 0 bases to trimming and J lost 7 bases, with 7 bases between them. This CDR3 region has 13 residues.

The chain has TRBV6-5 and TRBJ2-5; 10 bases fit TRBD2. CDR1 and CDR2 (germline): MNHEY, SVGAGI. Trimming took 2 bases from V and 5 from J; bases not matched to a gene: 5. The CDR3 covers 15 residues. In nucleotides, the CDR3 is TGTGCCAGCAGTTACGGGCTAGCGGGAGCGGAGACCCAGTACTTC. Translating it yields CASSYGLAGAETQYF.

This clone appeared once. The chain recombines TRBV27 with TRBJ2-5; D is unresolved. The J call may be wrong; the DNA end is better matched by TRBJ2-7. The CDR3 runs to 12 residues. Germline V gives CDR1 MNHEY, CDR2 SMNVEV (reference sequence). Written as DNA, the CDR3 is TGTGCCAGCAGCACCGCACGAGGCGAGCAGTACTTC. This sequence encodes CASSTARGEQYF.

CDR3 sequence reads: CASSAGLAGSTGELFF. The CDR3 coding sequence is TGTGCCAGCAGCGCGGGACTAGCGGGATCCACCGGGGAGCTGTTTTTT. The chain links TRBV9 to TRBJ2-2; 13 positions agree with TRBD2. The ends lost 3 bases at V and 4 bases at J; junction bases unmatched: 3. The CDR3 sequence is 16 residues long. Germline CDR1 reads SGDLS; CDR2 reads YYNGEE. The full variable domain, completed using reference TRBV9 and TRBJ2-2, is DSGVTQTPKHLITATGQRVTLRCSPRSGDLSVYWYQQSLDQGLQFLIQYYNGEERAKGNILERFSAQQFPDLHSELNLSSLELGDSALYFCASSAGLAGSTGELFFGEGSRLTVL.

The chain couples TRBV7-3 to TRBJ2-2; 7 nucleotides align to TRBD2. The CDR3 contains 15 residues. V lost 6 bases and J lost 7; bases outside the gene matches: 11. Per the germline V gene, CDR1 is SGHTA and CDR2 is FQGTGA. DNA for the CDR3: TGTGCCAGCAGTACTCCTGCCCTAGCGGTCGGGGAGCTGTTTTTT. This gives the protein CASSTPALAVGELFF.

This clone was counted between two and nine times. This rearrangement joins TRBV4-1 to TRBJ1-1; D is unresolved. V was clipped by 4 bases and J by 5 bases, with 14 bases between them. The CDR3 loop spans 14 amino acids. The V gene's germline CDR1 is MGHRA and CDR2 YSYEKL. Written as DNA, the CDR3 is TGCGCCAGCAGCCCCCTCCCGCGGCAGACTGAAGCTTTCTTT. It specifies CASSPLPRQTEAFF.

The gene calls are TRBV2 and TRBJ1-5; D unresolved. The germline V gene encodes CDR1 SNHLY and CDR2 FYNNEI. V was cut by 3 bases and J by 3 bases, with 6 bases left in between. CDR3 length: 13 residues. The CDR3 sequence: CASSESLNQPQHF. As DNA, the CDR3 is TGTGCCAGCAGTGAGAGTCTCAATCAGCCCCAGCATTTT.

The chain uses TRBV28 and TRBJ2-1, with 7 bases lining up with TRBD2. Germline values: CDR1 MDHEN, CDR2 SYDVKM. V lost 8 bases, J lost 6 bases, and 10 bases stayed unmatched. This CDR3 comprises 14 residues. CDR3 nucleotides: TGTGCCAGCTGGGGGGGAGGTTTCGGCAATGAGCAGTTCTTC. Its translation is CASWGGGFGNEQFF.

The chain employs TRBV19 and TRBJ1-5; TRBD1 agrees at 9 bases. The CDR3 extends over 15 amino acids. Germline V lookup: CDR1 LNHDA, CDR2 SQIVND (reference sequence). V trimming: 4 bases; J trimming: 1 base; junction bases outside the gene matches: 2. CDR3 bases: TGTGCCAGTAGTACCGGGACAGGGAGCAATCAGCCCCAGCATTTT. This gives the protein CASSTGTGSNQPQHF.

The chain links TRBV25-1 to TRBJ2-7, with D tentatively TRBD2 (5 bases). CDR1 is MGHDK, CDR2 SYGVNS, per germline. This CDR3 comprises 13 residues. The germline V and J ends were trimmed by 2 bases and 9 bases, with 14 bases remaining between them. CDR3 amino acids: CASSENMGSRQYF. Written as DNA, the CDR3 is TGTGCCAGCAGTGAAAATATGGGGAGCCGGCAGTACTTC.

In this sample, this clone turned up once. The chain joins TRBV6-1 to TRBJ1-6, with 7 bases lining up with TRBD1. Germline trimming cut 3 bases from V and 9 bases from J; bases unmatched to any gene: 8. The CDR3 extends over 15 amino acids. The germline V gene encodes CDR1 MNHNS and CDR2 SASEGT. CDR3 residues: CASSDYGTVGSPLHF. The CDR3, as DNA: TGTGCCAGCAGTGATTATGGGACAGTGGGTTCACCCCTCCACTTT.

The chain couples TRBV2 to TRBJ1-1; no clear D. Germline V gene sequence: CDR1 SNHLY, CDR2 FYNNEI. V gave up 0 bases and J gave up 13 bases, with 12 bases separating them. The CDR3 sequence is 12 residues long. CDR3 loop: CASSEARAKGFF. As DNA, the CDR3 is TGTGCCAGCAGTGAAGCGCGGGCAAAGGGTTTCTTT.

The chain has TRBV9 and TRBJ2-1; 8 bases agree with TRBD2. V was pared by 1 base and J by 6 bases, with 6 bases of the junction left unmatched. Germline V CDR1 and CDR2: SGDLS, YYNGEE. CDR3 length: 15 residues. CDR3 nucleotide sequence: TGTGCCAGCAGCGTATCTTCGGGAGGGGTCAATGAGCAGTTCTTC. It yields the protein CASSVSSGGVNEQFF.

The chain has TRBV5-1 and TRBJ2-4; 7 nucleotides agree with TRBD2. Trimming at V came to 5 bases and at J to 4 bases, leaving 6 bases not matched to a gene. Germline values: CDR1 SGHRS, CDR2 YFSETQ. The CDR3 extends over 14 amino acids. DNA of the CDR3: TGCGCCAGCAGGCAAACTAGCGCTAAAAACATTCAGTACTTC. This sequence encodes CASRQTSAKNIQYF.